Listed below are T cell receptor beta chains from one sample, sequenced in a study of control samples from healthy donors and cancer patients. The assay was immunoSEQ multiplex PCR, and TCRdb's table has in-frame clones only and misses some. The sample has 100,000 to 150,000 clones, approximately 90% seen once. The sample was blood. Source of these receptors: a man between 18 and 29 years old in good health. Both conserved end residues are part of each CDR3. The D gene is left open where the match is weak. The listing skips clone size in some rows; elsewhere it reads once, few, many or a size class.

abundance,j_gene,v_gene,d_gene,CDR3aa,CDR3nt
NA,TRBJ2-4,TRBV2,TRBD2,CASSDMLAGGLYF,TGTGCCAGCAGTGATATGTTAGCGGGGGGTCTGTACTTC
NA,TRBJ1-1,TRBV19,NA,CASSIEGVVTEAFF,TGTGCCAGTAGTATAGAGGGGGTTGTCACTGAAGCTTTCTTT
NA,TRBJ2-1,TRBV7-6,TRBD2,CASSLARGGSSYNEQFF,TGTGCCAGCAGCTTAGCCCGGGGCGGGAGCTCCTACAATGAGCAGTTCTTC
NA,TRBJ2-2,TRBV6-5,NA,CATHPTGNTGELFF,TGTGCCACCCACCCTACAGGGAACACCGGGGAGCTGTTTTTT
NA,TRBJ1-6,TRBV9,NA,CASSVAPQNNSPLHF,TGTGCCAGCAGCGTAGCTCCCCAGAATAATTCACCCCTCCACTTT
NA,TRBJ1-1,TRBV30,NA,CAWSFGAGGTEAFF,NA
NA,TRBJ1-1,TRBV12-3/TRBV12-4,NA,CASSFGREAFF,TGTGCCAGCAGTTTCGGACGAGAAGCTTTCTTT
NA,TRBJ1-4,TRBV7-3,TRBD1,CASSPGTGGADEKLFF,TGTGCCAGCAGCCCGGGGACAGGGGGCGCGGATGAAAAACTGTTTTTT
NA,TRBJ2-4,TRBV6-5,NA,CASRPGVENIQYF,TGTGCCAGCAGGCCAGGGGTGGAAAACATTCAGTACTTC
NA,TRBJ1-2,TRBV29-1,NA,CSVEVRTETLYPYGYTF,TGCAGCGTTGAAGTAAGGACGGAGACCCTTTACCCTTATGGCTACACCTTC
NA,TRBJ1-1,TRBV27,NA,CASSLTGTMGTEAFF,TGTGCCAGCAGTCTAACAGGGACCATGGGTACTGAAGCTTTCTTT
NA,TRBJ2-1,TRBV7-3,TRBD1,CASSFDRVYEQFF,TGTGCCAGCAGCTTTGACAGGGTATATGAGCAGTTCTTC
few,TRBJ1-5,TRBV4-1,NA,CASSQGSGFQGNQPQHF,TGCGCCAGCAGCCAAGGTAGCGGGTTTCAAGGCAATCAGCCCCAGCATTTT
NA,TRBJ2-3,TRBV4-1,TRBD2,CASSPRGGLRANKDTQYF,TGCGCCAGCAGCCCACGGGGGGGGCTTAGAGCGAATAAAGATACGCAGTATTTT
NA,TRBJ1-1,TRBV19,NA,CASSIVWNTEAFF,TGTGCCAGTAGTATAGTATGGAACACTGAAGCTTTCTTT
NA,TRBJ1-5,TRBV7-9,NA,CASSLTGANNQPQHF,TGTGCCAGCAGCTTAACCGGGGCGAACAATCAGCCCCAGCATTTT
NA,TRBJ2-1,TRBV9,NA,CASGPWGSADEQFF,TGTGCCAGCGGCCCCTGGGGTTCGGCAGATGAGCAGTTCTTC
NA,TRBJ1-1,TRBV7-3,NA,CASSLTAGRTEAFF,TGTGCCAGCAGCTTAACGGCCGGGCGGACTGAAGCTTTCTTT
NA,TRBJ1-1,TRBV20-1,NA,CSASGRGTMNTEAFF,TGCAGTGCTAGTGGCAGGGGCACAATGAACACTGAAGCTTTCTTT
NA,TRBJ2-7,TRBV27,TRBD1,CASSPSTGVGYEQYF,TGTGCCAGCAGTCCTTCGACAGGGGTCGGCTACGAGCAGTACTTC
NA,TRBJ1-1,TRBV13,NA,CASSREGTEAFF,TGTGCCAGTTCTCGGGAGGGGACTGAAGCTTTCTTT
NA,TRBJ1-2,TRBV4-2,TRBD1,CASSPTGSNYGYTF,TGTGCCAGCAGCCCGACAGGGAGTAACTATGGCTACACCTTC
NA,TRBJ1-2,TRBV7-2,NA,CASSLARQVFSYGYTF,TGTGCCAGCAGCTTAGCCCGACAGGTTTTTTCCTATGGCTACACCTTC
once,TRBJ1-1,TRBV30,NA,CAWSNDPAGPEAFF,TGTGCCTGGAGTAACGACCCGGCCGGTCCTGAAGCTTTCTTT
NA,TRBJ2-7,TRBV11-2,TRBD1,CASSLVMTGRIYEQYF,TGTGCCAGCAGCTTAGTCATGACAGGGCGGATCTACGAGCAGTACTTC
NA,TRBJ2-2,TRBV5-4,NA,CASSLTAVNTGELFF,TGTGCCAGCAGCTTGACGGCAGTTAACACCGGGGAGCTGTTTTTT
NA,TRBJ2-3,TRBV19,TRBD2,CASSLWTSGGIDTQYF,TGTGCCAGTAGTTTATGGACTAGCGGGGGAATAGATACGCAGTATTTT
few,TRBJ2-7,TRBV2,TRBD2,CASRLRGGRYEQYF,TGTGCCAGCAGGCTCCGGGGGGGCCGGTACGAGCAGTACTTC
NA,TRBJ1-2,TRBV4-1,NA,CASSHSEVGSYGYTF,TGCGCCAGCAGCCATTCAGAAGTGGGTTCCTATGGCTACACCTTC
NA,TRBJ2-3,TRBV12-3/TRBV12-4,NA,CASSYGNTDTQYF,TGTGCCAGCAGTTACGGTAACACAGATACGCAGTATTTT
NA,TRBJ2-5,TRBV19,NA,CASSPFGGRGIQETQYF,TGTGCCAGTAGCCCTTTCGGGGGGCGGGGGATCCAAGAGACCCAGTACTTC
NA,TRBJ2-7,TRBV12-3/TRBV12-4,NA,CASSLTASYEQYF,TGTGCCAGCAGTCTCACAGCGTCCTACGAGCAGTACTTC
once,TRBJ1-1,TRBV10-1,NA,CASRETPGAEAFF,TGCGCCAGCAGGGAGACCCCCGGAGCTGAAGCTTTCTTT
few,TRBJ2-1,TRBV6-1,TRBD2,CASSEGLAGYNEQFF,TGTGCCAGCAGTGAGGGACTAGCGGGCTACAATGAGCAGTTCTTC
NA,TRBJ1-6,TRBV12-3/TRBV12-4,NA,CASSWDKNSPLHF,TGTGCCAGCAGTTGGGATAAGAATTCACCCCTCCACTTT
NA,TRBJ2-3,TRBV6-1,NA,CASSERLAPTDTQYF,TGTGCCAGCAGTGAACGCCTAGCGCCGACAGATACGCAGTATTTT
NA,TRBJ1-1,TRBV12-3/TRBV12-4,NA,CASSISMGEAFF,TGTGCCAGCAGTATTAGCATGGGTGAAGCTTTCTTT
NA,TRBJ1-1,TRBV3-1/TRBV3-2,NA,CASSQLLGATEAFF,TGTGCCAGCAGCCAATTGTTAGGGGCAACTGAAGCTTTCTTT
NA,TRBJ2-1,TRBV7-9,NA,CASSFRVASSNEQFF,TGTGCCAGCAGCTTCAGGGTAGCGTCCTCTAATGAGCAGTTCTTC
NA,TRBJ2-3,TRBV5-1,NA,CASRDSYTDTQYF,TGCGCCAGCCGAGACTCTTACACAGATACGCAGTATTTT
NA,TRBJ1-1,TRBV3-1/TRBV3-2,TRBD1,CASSQEFPGTGITEAFF,TGTGCCAGCAGCCAAGAGTTTCCGGGGACAGGGATCACTGAAGCTTTCTTT